Each of the 17 T cell receptor beta chains below was sequenced from the same sample in a study of molecular identifiers for immune sequencing clone quantification. One entry per CDR3 protein, called by TCRdb with MiXCR from the PCR reads. The sample lists about 510,000 distinct CDR3 sequences, 25% occurring once. Sequenced sample: naive CD8+ T cells from blood, with Jurkat cell RNA spiked in. As for subset: FACS-sorted CD8+CD4-CCR7+CD45RA+ naive T cells. These receptors were taken from a human donor in good health. Some libraries in this study had Jurkat cell RNA spiked in.

V and J are TRBV4-1 and TRBJ1-2, with a possible D match to TRBD1 (5 bases). The germline gives CDR1 MGHRA, CDR2 YSYEKL. V lost 0 bases and J 4 bases, leaving 12 bases between the germline ends. The CDR3 is made up of 15 amino acids. In DNA, the CDR3 is TGCGCCAGCAGCCAAGATAGTGGAGGGGTCTATGGCTACACCTTC. Amino acid sequence: CASSQDSGGVYGYTF.

This clonotype was observed a few times. The rearrangement uses TRBV2 and TRBJ2-3, with D perhaps matching TRBD1 (6 bases). V dropped 5 bases and J dropped 2 bases, with 11 bases sitting between them. Looked up from germline, CDR1 is SNHLY and CDR2 is FYNNEI. The CDR3 sequence is 14 residues long. CDR3 nucleotide sequence: TGTGCCAGCAGTCCGGGACACTTCACAGATACGCAGTATTTT. It translates to CASSPGHFTDTQYF.

Details on this clonotype: This may be a read error: a much more frequent sequence differs by one nucleotide. The rearrangement joins TRBV7-9 to TRBJ2-3; 7 bases are a match to TRBD2. CDR3 length: 19 amino acids. Germline CDR1 SEHNR, CDR2 FQNEAQ (reference sequence). In nucleotides, the CDR3 is TGTGCCAGCAGCCCAACTTGGGGAGGGCAGAAGGCTTCAACAGTTACGCAGTATTTT. Translation gives CASSPTWGGQKASTVTQYF.

As for this clonotype: Just one base apart from a much larger clone, this may be a read error. J is TRBJ2-7 and V is TRBV4-3; the match to TRBD2 covers 9 bases. Germline CDR1 and CDR2: LGHNA and YSLEER. CDR3 length equals 14 residues. V lost 8 bases, J lost 3 bases, and 8 bases stayed unmatched. CDR3 amino acids: CASASGAGDYEQYF. CDR3 bases: TGCGCCAGCGCTAGCGGGGCGGGTGACTACGAGCAGTACTTC.

This clonotype was found a few times. V is TRBV19 and J is TRBJ2-5; weak D call: TRBD1 (7 bases). Per germline, CDR1 LNHDA and CDR2 SQIVND (reference sequence). The CDR3 is 16 residues long. V was shortened by 5 bases and J by 2 bases, with 18 bases between the two germline ends. The CDR3: CASSAGQPTPQETQYF. The CDR3, as DNA: TGTGCCAGTAGTGCGGGACAGCCAACTCCGCAAGAGACCCAGTACTTC.

With regard to this clonotype: This may be a read error, as it is one base from a much larger clone. The CDR3 sequence: CASSYLGVPREPQYF. The CDR3 coding sequence is TGTGCCAGCAGTTATTTAGGGGTCCCCCGCGAGCCCCAGTACTTC. The chain carries TRBV6-9 and TRBJ2-5; TRBD1 might be the D (5 bases). This CDR3 region has 15 residues. The ends were cut back, 1 base at V and 9 bases at J, with 18 bases in the middle. Germline V gives CDR1 MNHGY, CDR2 SVAAGI.

This clonotype was detected once. This may be a read error: a much more frequent sequence differs by one nucleotide. The chain employs TRBV30 and TRBJ2-7; TRBD2 matches at 12 bases. The V gene's germline CDR1 is GTSNPN and CDR2 SVGIG (reference sequence). Trimming took 0 bases from V and 5 from J; bases not matched to a gene: 5. The CDR3 runs to 15 residues. The chain's CDR3 is CAWSVCGLAGNEQYF. The CDR3 nucleotides read TGTGCCTGGAGTGTATGTGGACTAGCGGGGAACGAGCAGTACTTC.

In this sample, this clonotype turned up a few times. The genes are TRBV20-1 and TRBJ1-5; TRBD1 matches at 8 bases. V gave up 6 bases and J gave up 1 base; unmatched junction bases: 5. Germline-derived CDR1 and CDR2 are DFQATT and SNEGSKA (reference sequence). This CDR3 has 14 residues. As DNA, the CDR3 is TGCAGTGCAGAGGACAGGGCCAGCAATCAGCCCCAGCATTTT. Amino acid sequence: CSAEDRASNQPQHF.

The rearrangement links TRBV27 to TRBJ1-2; 9 nucleotides match TRBD1. The CDR3 is 16 amino acids. The germline gives CDR1 MNHEY, CDR2 SMNVEV (reference sequence). Unmatched junction bases numbered 15, after V lost 6 bases and J lost 7 bases. The CDR3 coding sequence is TGTGCCAGCAGACAATCAACAAGACAGGGGGATGGTGGCTACACCTTC. It specifies CASRQSTRQGDGGYTF.

Comment on this clonotype: A read error may explain this, as a much larger clone is one base away. The chain is built from TRBV12-3 or TRBV12-4 and TRBJ1-1; no firm D call. This CDR3 spans 15 amino acids. DNA of the CDR3: TGTGCCGGCAGTTTCCCCCCTGCGGGATACACTGAAGCTTTCTTT. Amino acids: CAGSFPPAGYTEAFF.

This clonotype showed up just a few times. V and J are TRBV6-2 or TRBV6-3 and TRBJ2-7; 10 nucleotides line up with TRBD1. Germline V gene data show CDR1 as MNHEY and CDR2 as SVGEGT. This CDR3 has 16 residues. V gave up 4 bases and J gave up 5 bases; unmatched junction bases: 11. CDR3 in amino acids: CASSFARDRGTHEQYF. In nucleotides, the CDR3 is TGTGCCAGCAGTTTCGCCCGGGACAGGGGAACCCACGAGCAGTACTTC.

The chain employs TRBV27 and TRBJ1-2, with unresolved D. V was pared by 0 bases and J by 2 bases, with 7 bases between. Germline V CDR1 and CDR2: MNHEY, SMNVEV (reference sequence). The CDR3 contains 14 residues. The CDR3 sequence is CASSLSAGNYGYTF. For the CDR3, the DNA is TGTGCCAGCAGTTTATCGGCGGGGAACTATGGCTACACCTTC.

Details on this clonotype: At one boundary the junction diverges from the germline segment, which might be a read error. This chain connects TRBV5-6 to TRBJ2-7, with unresolved D. The germline gives CDR1 SGHDT, CDR2 YYEEEE. The CDR3 totals 14 residues. CDR3 region: CASSPSGLSCEQYF. The DNA of the CDR3 is TGTGCCAGCAGCCCGAGTGGCTTATCCTGCGAGCAGTACTTC.

Worth noting for this clonotype: Germline is not matched at one junction end, which may reflect a read error. V gene TRBV6-1 combines with J gene TRBJ1-2; D not resolved. CDR1 MNHNS and CDR2 SASEGT come from the germline V gene. The CDR3 runs to 10 residues. CDR3 bases: TGTGCCAGCAGTGTTCTACCCTCCGACTTC. Encoded protein: CASSVLPSDF.

This clonotype came up a few times. The chain couples TRBV7-9 to TRBJ1-4, with a tentative D call TRBD1 (5 bases). The length of the CDR3 is 16 residues. Germline CDR1 and CDR2: SEHNR and FQNEAQ (reference sequence). V lost 4 bases and J 4 bases, leaving 16 bases between the germline ends. CDR3 loop: CASSSYSGSVNEKLFF. CDR3 coding DNA: TGTGCCAGCAGCTCTTACTCAGGGTCGGTTAATGAAAAACTGTTTTTT.

With respect to this clonotype: A single base separates this from a much larger clone, so it may be a read error. The rearrangement links TRBV7-8 to TRBJ2-5; no firm D call. V was trimmed by 5 bases and J by 3 bases, leaving 10 bases between them. CDR1 and CDR2 (germline): SGHVS, FQNEAQ. The CDR3 contains 13 residues. The CDR3 spells CASSLPPKETQYF. CDR3 nucleotides: TGTGCCAGCAGCCTCCCTCCTAAAGAGACCCAGTACTTC.

V is TRBV3-1 and J is TRBJ2-5; TRBD2 aligns across 12 bases. Unmatched junction bases numbered 5, after V lost 0 bases and J lost 3 bases. Germline CDR1 and CDR2: LGHDT and YNNKEL (reference sequence). The CDR3 covers 17 residues. The CDR3 sequence: CASSQDGPSGGEETQYF. CDR3 nucleotides: TGTGCCAGCAGCCAAGACGGCCCTAGCGGGGGGGAAGAGACCCAGTACTTC.